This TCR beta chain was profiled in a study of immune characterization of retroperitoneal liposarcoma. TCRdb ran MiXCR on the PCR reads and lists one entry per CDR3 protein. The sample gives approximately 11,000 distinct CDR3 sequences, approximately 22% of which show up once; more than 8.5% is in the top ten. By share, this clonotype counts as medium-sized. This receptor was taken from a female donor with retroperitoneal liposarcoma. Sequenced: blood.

The DNA for the CDR3 is TGTGCCAGCAGGCCTGAGGCGGACTGGGGTAGGAATGAGCAGTTCTTC. Residues: CASRPEADWGRNEQFF. The rearrangement uses TRBV6-2 or TRBV6-3 and TRBJ2-1; D might be TRBD2 (5 bases). Germline assignment: CDR1 MNHEY and CDR2 SVGEGT. Trimming shortened V by 6 bases and J by 7 bases, and 22 bases separated the two germline ends. The CDR3 is made up of 16 amino acids.